This TCR beta chain was found in a study of T cells in Graves' hyperthyroidism and ophthalmopathy. This clonotype showed up many times. What was amplified from RNA transcripts were TCR beta CDR3 regions. TCR CDR3 underwent first-round RT-PCR with the HTBI primer set. TCRdb recomputed calls from the multiplex PCR reads with MiXCR, one row per CDR3 protein. The sample lists about 480,000 distinct CDR3 sequences, approximately 15% occurring once. The V end lost 5 bases, the J end lost 7 bases, and 12 bases lay between the germline ends. Germline CDR1 is PRHDT and CDR2 is FYEKMQ (reference sequence). CDR3 size: 12 residues. Exclusion of patients followed from uncontrolled infection, other autoimmune disease, pregnancy or lactation.

The TCR was taken from a woman between 18 and 29 years old with Graves' hyperthyroidism. The rearrangement links TRBV13 to TRBJ2-7; D gene ambiguous. Material for sequencing was blood. The CDR3 spells CASSPAMGEQYF. CDR3 in DNA: TGTGCCAGCAGCCCCGCGATGGGGGAGCAGTACTTC.